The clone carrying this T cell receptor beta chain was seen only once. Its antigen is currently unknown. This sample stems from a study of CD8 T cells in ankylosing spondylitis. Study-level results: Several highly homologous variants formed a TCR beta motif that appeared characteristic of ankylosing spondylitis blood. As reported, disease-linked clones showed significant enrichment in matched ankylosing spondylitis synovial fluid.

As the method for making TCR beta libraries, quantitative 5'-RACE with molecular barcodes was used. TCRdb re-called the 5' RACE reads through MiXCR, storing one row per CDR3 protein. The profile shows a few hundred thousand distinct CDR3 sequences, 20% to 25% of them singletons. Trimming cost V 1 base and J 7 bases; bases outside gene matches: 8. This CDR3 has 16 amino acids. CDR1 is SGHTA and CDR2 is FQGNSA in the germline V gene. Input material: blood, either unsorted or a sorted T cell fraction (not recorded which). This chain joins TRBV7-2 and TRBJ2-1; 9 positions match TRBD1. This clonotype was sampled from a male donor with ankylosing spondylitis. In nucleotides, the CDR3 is TGTGCCAGCAGCTTAGTTGGGACAGGGATAATGAATGAGCAGTTCTTC. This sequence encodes CASSLVGTGIMNEQFF.